The next 8 T cell receptor beta chains were all read from a single sample in a study of blood T cell repertoires in COVID-19. Here immunoSEQ multiplex PCR was the method, and the copy in TCRdb shows in-frame clones only, minus some. The table lists around 190,000 clones, 70% to 90% of them singletons, with roughly a sixth in the top ten. Material for sequencing was peripheral blood. These receptors were obtained from a man aged 50-59 years with COVID-19, enrolled during active disease.

This clone was found once. The rearrangement links TRBV7-2 to TRBJ1-5, with TRBD1 matching 9 bases. V dropped 3 bases and J dropped 4; count of bases not matched to a gene: 4. There are 15 residues in the CDR3. CDR1 SGHTA and CDR2 FQGNSA come from the germline V gene. Here the CDR3 DNA reads TGTGCCAGCAGCTTGGGACAGGGACCAAATCAGCCCCAGCATTTT. This encodes CASSLGQGPNQPQHF.

The gene calls are TRBV19 and TRBJ2-1; 7 positions agree with TRBD1. After removal of 11 bases from V and 7 bases from J, the junction contained 14 bases not matched to a gene. Looked up from germline, CDR1 is LNHDA and CDR2 is SQIVND (reference sequence). The CDR3 contains 14 residues. CDR3 coding DNA: TGTGCCTCCAGCTCGGGACAGAAAATGAATGAGCAGTTCTTC. Its protein product is CASSSGQKMNEQFF. Based on the CDR3 plus reference TRBV19 and TRBJ2-1, the full variable domain is DGGITQSPKYLFRKEGQNVTLSCEQNLNHDAMYWYRQDPGQGLRLIYYSQIVNDFQKGDIAEGYSVSREKKESFPLTVTSAQKNPTAFYLCASSSGQKMNEQFFGPGTRLTVL.

The chain recombines TRBV19 with TRBJ1-5, with a tentative D call TRBD1 (5 bases). Trimming left V 3 bases short and J 6 bases short, with 12 bases between. The CDR3 spans 14 residues. Germline V gene lookup returns CDR1 LNHDA and CDR2 SQIVND (reference sequence). CDR3 loop: CASSMGGGSQPQHF. The CDR3 nucleotides are TGTGCCAGTAGTATGGGCGGGGGATCTCAGCCCCAGCATTTT. Full variable domain (outside the CDR3, taken from reference TRBV19 and TRBJ1-5): DGGITQSPKYLFRKEGQNVTLSCEQNLNHDAMYWYRQDPGQGLRLIYYSQIVNDFQKGDIAEGYSVSREKKESFPLTVTSAQKNPTAFYLCASSMGGGSQPQHFGDGTRLSIL.

The chain uses TRBV4-2 and TRBJ2-1; 7 positions agree with TRBD2. Germline V gives CDR1 LGHNA, CDR2 YNFKEQ. V gave up 0 bases and J gave up 9 bases; unmatched junction bases: 8. The CDR3 contains 15 residues. The DNA for the CDR3 is TGTGCCAGCAGCCAAGAGGCCCCCCCGGGGGGTGAGCAGTTCTTC. Its translation: CASSQEAPPGGEQFF.

The CDR3, as DNA: TGTGCCACCAGTGACCCTGGAAGGTCGTCAGGGGGCCTAAATGAGCAGTTCTTC. This codes for CATSDPGRSSGGLNEQFF. The gene calls are TRBV24-1 and TRBJ2-1; TRBD1 matches 8 bases. J was trimmed by 7 bases and V by 4 bases; bases with no gene match: 17. Per the germline V gene, CDR1 is KGHDR and CDR2 is SFDVKD. The CDR3 spans 18 residues.

This rearrangement joins TRBV7-3 to TRBJ1-1; 9 bases line up with TRBD1. The CDR3 is made up of 20 amino acids. Germline-derived CDR1 and CDR2 are SGHTA and FQGTGA. Trimming cost V 5 bases and J 0 bases; bases outside gene matches: 19. The CDR3 sequence: CASSPIHRGPPSILNTEAFF. The CDR3 DNA sequence: TGTGCCAGCAGCCCAATACACAGGGGGCCTCCCTCTATCCTGAACACTGAAGCTTTCTTT.

The chain uses TRBV19 and TRBJ2-7; tentatively, D is TRBD2 (5 bases). Trimming pared 5 bases from V and 3 bases from J, leaving 23 bases between. The length of the CDR3 is 17 residues. CDR1 is LNHDA and CDR2 is SQIVND in the germline V gene (reference sequence). CDR3 coding DNA: TGTGCCAGTAGTCCGACCCGGGGAAGTTCAGTCGGCTACGAGCAGTACTTC. Its protein product is CASSPTRGSSVGYEQYF.

The J gene is TRBJ2-7, the V gene TRBV4-2; TRBD1 aligns across 8 bases. Trimming removed 0 bases from V and 12 bases from J; junction bases left unmatched: 10. CDR3 size: 14 residues. Germline values: CDR1 LGHNA, CDR2 YNFKEQ. The CDR3 nucleotides are TGTGCCAGCAGCCAAGATGGACAGGGTGGCATTCGGTACTTC. Protein sequence: CASSQDGQGGIRYF.